The rows below give T cell receptor beta chains drawn from one sample of a study of blood T cell repertoires in COVID-19. Assay used: immunoSEQ multiplex PCR; TCRdb lists only in-frame clones, some missing. This table holds roughly 30,000 clones, 70% to 85% found once. The sequenced sample consisted of peripheral blood. Every receptor here comes from a woman in her sixties or seventies with acute or convalescent COVID-19. The CDR3 runs from the conserved cysteine through the conserved F or W. A D gene is named only where the DNA matches it firmly. A row's size may be missing; if present it is once, few, many or a size class.

CDR3 protein | CDR3 DNA | clone size | J gene | CDR3 length | V gene | D gene
CASSPHRSDQPQHF | TGTGCCAGTAGTCCCCACAGGAGTGATCAGCCCCAGCATTTT | . | TRBJ1-5 | 14 | TRBV19 | .
CASSPWGGTSTDTQYF | TGTGCCAGCAGCCCTTGGGGGGGGACCAGCACAGATACGCAGTATTTT | once | TRBJ2-3 | 16 | TRBV3-1/TRBV3-2 | TRBD2
CASSFQAYTGELFF | TGTGCCAGCAGCTTCCAGGCGTACACCGGGGAGCTGTTTTTT | . | TRBJ2-2 | 14 | TRBV7-8 | .
CASSLVQGKETQYF | TGCGCCAGCAGCTTGGTTCAGGGGAAAGAGACCCAGTACTTC | . | TRBJ2-5 | 14 | TRBV5-1 | .
CASSELLPSGSKNIQYF | TGTGCCAGCAGTGAATTATTACCTAGCGGCAGCAAAAACATTCAGTACTTC | . | TRBJ2-4 | 17 | TRBV6-1 | TRBD2
CASSRGASKGSYEQYF | TGTGCCAGCAGCCGGGGGGCGTCAAAGGGATCCTACGAGCAGTACTTC | . | TRBJ2-7 | 16 | TRBV5-5 | .
CATLHGGADNEQFF | TGTGCCACTCTCCATGGGGGGGCCGACAATGAGCAGTTCTTC | . | TRBJ2-1 | 14 | TRBV21-1 | .
CASSSQMGQVYGYTF | TGTGCCAGCAGCTCACAGATGGGACAGGTTTATGGCTACACCTTC | . | TRBJ1-2 | 15 | TRBV7-3 | TRBD1
CASSPPMGGSNEQFF | TGTGCCAGCTCACCACCGATGGGGGGTTCCAATGAGCAGTTCTTC | . | TRBJ2-1 | 15 | TRBV18 | .
CSASEGVPEAFF | TGCAGTGCTAGTGAAGGGGTTCCGGAAGCTTTCTTT | . | TRBJ1-1 | 12 | TRBV20-1 | .
CASSPGQNSPLHF | TGTGCCAGCTCACCAGGACAGAATTCACCCCTCCACTTT | . | TRBJ1-6 | 13 | TRBV18 | .
CASSPTPHRGSGNTIYF | TGTGCCAGCAGCCCCACCCCCCACAGGGGGTCAGGAAACACCATATATTTT | . | TRBJ1-3 | 17 | TRBV7-8 | TRBD1
CASSYSYLAGIDTQYF | TGTGCCAGCAGTTACTCGTATCTAGCGGGGATAGATACGCAGTATTTT | . | TRBJ2-3 | 16 | TRBV6-5 | TRBD2
CASSEQADTQYF | TGTGCCAGCAGCGAGCAGGCAGATACGCAGTATTTT | once | TRBJ2-3 | 12 | TRBV9 | .
CASSSARQGGQPQHF | TGTGCCAGCAGTTCCGCCCGACAGGGAGGTCAGCCCCAGCATTTT | medium-sized | TRBJ1-5 | 15 | TRBV28 | TRBD1
CASSLTPQGTRPQYF | TGTGCCAGCAGCTTAACCCCACAGGGGACTAGGCCGCAGTATTTT | . | TRBJ2-3 | 15 | TRBV7-8 | .
CASSLDVAGNQDEQFF | TGTGCCAGCAGCTTGGATGTAGCGGGGAATCAGGATGAGCAGTTCTTC | . | TRBJ2-1 | 16 | TRBV5-4 | TRBD2
CASSDEQGFAGANVLTF | TGTGCCAGCAGCGACGAACAGGGTTTCGCTGGGGCCAACGTCCTGACTTTC | . | TRBJ2-6 | 17 | TRBV7-6 | .
CASRSTGPYGYTF | TGTGCCAGCAGGTCGACAGGACCGTATGGCTACACCTTC | . | TRBJ1-2 | 13 | TRBV12-3/TRBV12-4 | .
CASSLDAGSNQPQHF | TGCGCCAGCAGCTTGGATGCAGGTAGCAATCAGCCCCAGCATTTT | . | TRBJ1-5 | 15 | TRBV5-1 | .
CATSVTLADSNQPQHF | TGTGCCACCAGCGTGACACTAGCAGATAGCAATCAGCCCCAGCATTTT | . | TRBJ1-5 | 16 | TRBV15 | .
CAWSVPRQRRSYNSPLHF | TGTGCCTGGAGTGTACCTAGGCAACGAAGGTCCTATAATTCACCCCTCCACTTT | . | TRBJ1-6 | 18 | TRBV30 | .
CASSLLDSNTEAFF | TGTGCCAGCAGCTTACTGGACAGTAACACTGAAGCTTTCTTT | few | TRBJ1-1 | 14 | TRBV11-2 | .
CASSLSGNEQYF | TGTGCCAGCAGCCTCTCAGGGAACGAGCAGTACTTC | . | TRBJ2-7 | 12 | TRBV7-9 | .
CASSPGGGNNSPLHF | TGTGCCAGCAGCCCGGGCGGGGGGAATAATTCACCCCTCCACTTT | once | TRBJ1-6 | 15 | TRBV9 | .
CATSDWRGETQYF | TGTGCCACCAGTGACTGGCGGGGGGAGACCCAGTACTTC | . | TRBJ2-5 | 13 | TRBV24-1 | TRBD2
CASSLAQDNEQFF | TGTGCCAGCAGCTTAGCGCAGGATAATGAGCAGTTCTTC | . | TRBJ2-1 | 13 | TRBV7-6 | .
CASSWYTSGVTGELFF | TGTGCCAGCAGCTGGTACACTAGCGGAGTAACCGGGGAGCTGTTTTTT | . | TRBJ2-2 | 16 | TRBV5-4 | TRBD2
CASRSQTGAQYF | TGTGCCAGCAGGTCTCAGACAGGGGCCCAGTACTTC | . | TRBJ2-5 | 12 | TRBV12-3/TRBV12-4 | TRBD1
CASSQLGGASGNTIYF | TGTGCCAGCAGTCAATTAGGGGGGGCCTCTGGAAACACCATATATTTT | once | TRBJ1-3 | 16 | TRBV7-9 | .